This T cell receptor beta chain was observed in a study of T cells in tuberculosis. At the level of the study: The T cells targeted glucose monomycolate, a mycobacterial lipid, via CD1B. Within 7 days of starting treatment, or before, PBMC were stored. Notes on the study in general: Active tuberculosis TCR-alpha repertoires lay closer to GMM-specific TCRs than IGRA-negative controls, suggesting clonal expansion.

This CDR3 is 16 amino acids long. Germline V gene lookup returns CDR1 SGHAT and CDR2 FQNNGV. Trimming stripped 5 bases from V and 0 bases from J, with 14 bases between. TCRdb's table, derived via immunoSEQ multiplex PCR, lists solely in-frame clones and lacks some. The sample includes tens of thousands of clones, roughly 94% of them seen just once. With respect to this clone: Its target is unknown.

The time point is: new active TB diagnosis, blood taken before or within 7 days of starting treatment. HIV-seronegative South African adults aged 18 years or older had newly diagnosed active tuberculosis. The sequence came from an adult with tuberculosis. Some clones in this sample may be carry-over from other donors' samples. Sequenced material: PBMCs, taken at tuberculosis diagnosis. The rearrangement uses TRBV11-2 and TRBJ1-3; a possible D gene is TRBD1 (5 bases). The CDR3 sequence: CASSPGTYGSGNTIYF. CDR3 coding DNA: TGTGCCAGCAGCCCAGGGACTTATGGCTCTGGAAACACCATATATTTT.